This is a list of T cell receptor beta chains from one sample in a study of cytomegalovirus exposure and HLA in healthy donors. Profiling relied on immunoSEQ multiplex PCR, and the TCRdb table lists in-frame clones only, not all of them. The sample includes approximately 170,000 clones, 85% of them seen just once. The specimen sequenced was PBMCs. Every receptor here comes from a boy under 10 years old in good health and CMV-seronegative. CDR3s leave out the opening cysteine and the closing phenylalanine or tryptophan. Fields, in order: CDR3 protein, J gene, V gene, D gene. A D gene is named only where the DNA matches it firmly.

ASSWNRNQPQH	TRBJ1-5	TRBV28	NA
ASSPPSGGDGNTIY	TRBJ1-3	TRBV19	TRBD1
AGQDREYQPQH	TRBJ1-5	TRBV6-1	TRBD1
ASSPTSLQTQY	TRBJ2-5	TRBV7-6	NA
ASSPLSFSSEQY	TRBJ2-7	TRBV18	NA
SSSPRDRVLGANTEAF	TRBJ1-1	TRBV7-9	TRBD1
ASSWNRGDGYT	TRBJ1-2	TRBV7-9	TRBD1
ASSSFEDRGYNEQF	TRBJ2-1	TRBV11-2	TRBD1
ASSVSAGGETDTQY	TRBJ2-3	TRBV9	TRBD2
ASRLTGAGNTIY	TRBJ1-3	TRBV28	TRBD1
ASSSRGGSYNEQF	TRBJ2-1	TRBV4-1	TRBD2
ASSLDAGGPQY	TRBJ2-5	TRBV5-6	NA
ASSLVGLAGAGEQY	TRBJ2-7	TRBV7-8	TRBD2
ASSTSGRNEQY	TRBJ2-7	TRBV19	TRBD2
ASSPKAGARGNTIY	TRBJ1-3	TRBV7-2	NA
ASSSPGAGGEKLF	TRBJ1-4	TRBV28	TRBD1
ASTSGGARSNEQF	TRBJ2-1	TRBV27	NA
ASSLRGLADSYEQY	TRBJ2-7	TRBV5-1	NA
ASRPGSGDNQPQH	TRBJ1-5	TRBV2	NA
ASSLDEKQF	TRBJ2-1	TRBV5-1	NA
ASSETQGFGTDTQY	TRBJ2-3	TRBV2	NA
ASRLTSGQGKAF	TRBJ1-1	TRBV6-5	TRBD1
ASSLNRGTDTQY	TRBJ2-3	TRBV28	TRBD1
SGLYGNTIY	TRBJ1-3	TRBV29-1	NA
ASRQGQGGLGEKLF	TRBJ1-4	TRBV13	TRBD1
ASSTYRGAKNIQY	TRBJ2-4	TRBV6-5	TRBD1
ASSWAEGGYNEQF	TRBJ2-1	TRBV5-6	NA
SASNQETQY	TRBJ2-5	TRBV20-1	NA
SVQGTVWGTGELF	TRBJ2-2	TRBV29-1	NA
ASSEWVRQGNSPLH	TRBJ1-6	TRBV10-2	TRBD1
ASSVAGGEVYGYT	TRBJ1-2	TRBV9	TRBD1
SSSLAGTATDTQY	TRBJ2-3	TRBV7-9	NA
ASSPRTGRTEAF	TRBJ1-1	TRBV7-9	TRBD1
ASRSSGTGAYNEQF	TRBJ2-1	TRBV28	TRBD1
ASSGLAGGPPIETQY	TRBJ2-5	TRBV28	TRBD2
ASSLAEEQF	TRBJ2-1	TRBV13	NA
ASSLGQGRPGGYT	TRBJ1-2	TRBV5-1	TRBD1
ASRRDRGSSYNSPLH	TRBJ1-6	TRBV5-4	TRBD1
ASAQLGVGETQY	TRBJ2-5	TRBV10-2	NA
ASSSFQGSNTEAF	TRBJ1-1	TRBV6-5	NA
ASSQDESSGTEH	TRBJ1-5	TRBV4-2	TRBD1